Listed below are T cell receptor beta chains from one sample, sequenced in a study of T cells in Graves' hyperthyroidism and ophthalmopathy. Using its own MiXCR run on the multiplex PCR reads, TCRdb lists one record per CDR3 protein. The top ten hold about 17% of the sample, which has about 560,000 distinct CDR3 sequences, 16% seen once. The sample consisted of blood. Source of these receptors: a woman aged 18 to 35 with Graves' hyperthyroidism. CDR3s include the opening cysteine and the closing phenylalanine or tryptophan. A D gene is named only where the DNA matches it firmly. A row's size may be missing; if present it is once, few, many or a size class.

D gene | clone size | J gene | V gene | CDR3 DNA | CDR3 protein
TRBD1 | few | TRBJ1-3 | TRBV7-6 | TGTGCCAGCAGGCCGACCGGGACAGCAGGAAACACCATATATTTT | CASRPTGTAGNTIYF
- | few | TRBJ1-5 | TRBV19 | TGTGCCAGTAGTAAGAACGGGCCCCAGCATTTT | CASSKNGPQHF
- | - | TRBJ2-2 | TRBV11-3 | TGTGCCAGCAGCCAAGACGCAGCGGACACCGGGGAGCTGTTTTTT | CASSQDAADTGELFF
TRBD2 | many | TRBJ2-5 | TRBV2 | TGTGCCAGCAGGGAGAGGACTAGCGGGATACAAGAGACCCAGTACTTC | CASRERTSGIQETQYF
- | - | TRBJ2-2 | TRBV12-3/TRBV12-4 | TGTGCCAGCGCCTTTTTGGGGAACACCGGGGAGCTGTTTTTT | CASAFLGNTGELFF
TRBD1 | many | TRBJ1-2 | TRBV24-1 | TGTGCCACCAGTGAGGCGCCGGGACAGGGCTATGGCTACACCTTC | CATSEAPGQGYGYTF
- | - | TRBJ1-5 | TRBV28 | TGTGCCAGCAGTGGGTCGGACAGCCTCAATCAGCCCCAGCATTTT | CASSGSDSLNQPQHF
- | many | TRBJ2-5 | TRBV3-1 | TGTGCCAGCGCCTACCGGTCACAAGAGACCCAGTACTTC | CASAYRSQETQYF
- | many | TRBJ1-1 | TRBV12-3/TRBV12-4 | TGTGCCAGCAGCCGGGACGCTAGAGAAGCTTTCTTT | CASSRDAREAFF
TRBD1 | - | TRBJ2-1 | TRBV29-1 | TGCAGCGTTGACGGACAGGCAAGCTCCTACAATGAGCAGTTCTTC | CSVDGQASSYNEQFF
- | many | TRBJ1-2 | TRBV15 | TGTGCCACCAGCAGAGATCAACGGCAGGGGTTAGCTAACTATGGCTACACCTTC | CATSRDQRQGLANYGYTF
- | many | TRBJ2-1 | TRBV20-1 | TGCAGTGCAAGGTTAGCGGCAGCCCACTACAATGAGCAGTTCTTC | CSARLAAAHYNEQFF
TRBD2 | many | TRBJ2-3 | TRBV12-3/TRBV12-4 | TGTGCCAGCAGCCTAAGGCTAGCGGAGTCTAGCACAGATACGCAGTATTTT | CASSLRLAESSTDTQYF
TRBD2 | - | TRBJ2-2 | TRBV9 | TGTGCCAGCAGCGTAGGGGGACTAGTTGTCGGCGGGGAGCTGTTTTTT | CASSVGGLVVGGELFF
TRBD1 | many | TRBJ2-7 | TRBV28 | TGTGCCAGCAGCTTCAATCAGGGGGTAGGCGAGCAGTACTTC | CASSFNQGVGEQYF
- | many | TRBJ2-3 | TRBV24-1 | TGTGCCACCCGAGGGAGCACAGATACGCAGTATTTT | CATRGSTDTQYF
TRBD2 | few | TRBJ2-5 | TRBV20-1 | TGCAGTGCTAACCCTGTTAGCGGGGGGGACCAAGAGACCCAGTACTTC | CSANPVSGGDQETQYF
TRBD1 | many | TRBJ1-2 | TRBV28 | TGTGCCAGCAGTCTAACAGGGGCCAACTATGGCTACACCTTC | CASSLTGANYGYTF
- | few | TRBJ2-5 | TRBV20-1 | TGCAGTGCTAGAGATATTTTCTCGGGGAATGAAAGAGAGACCCAGTACTTC | CSARDIFSGNERETQYF
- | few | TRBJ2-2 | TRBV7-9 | TGTGCCAGCAGCTCCGGGACGGCACTAAAGACCGAAAGGGTGTTTTTT | CASSSGTALKTERVFF
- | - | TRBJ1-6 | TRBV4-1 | TGCGCCAGCAGCCAAGAAGGAGGACTCCGGGCCCTCCACTTT | CASSQEGGLRALHF
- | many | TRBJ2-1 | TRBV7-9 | TGTGCCAGCAGCTTAACCAGGACAATCAATGAGCAGTTCTTC | CASSLTRTINEQFF
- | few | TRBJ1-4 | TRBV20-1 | TGCAGTGCTCCCAGGGGTGTCGGTGAAAAACTGTTTTTT | CSAPRGVGEKLFF
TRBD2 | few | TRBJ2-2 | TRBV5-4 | TGTGCCAGCAGCTTGAGTAGCGGGAGGAACACCGGGGAGCTGTTTTTT | CASSLSSGRNTGELFF
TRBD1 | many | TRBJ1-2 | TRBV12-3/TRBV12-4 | TGTGCCAGCAGTTTATGGACAGGGGACGGCTACACCTTC | CASSLWTGDGYTF
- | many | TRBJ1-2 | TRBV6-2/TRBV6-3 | TGTGCCAGCAGACGTCGACGATGGGACACAGACTATGGCTACACCTTC | CASRRRRWDTDYGYTF
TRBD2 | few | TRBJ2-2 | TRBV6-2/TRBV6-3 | TGTGCCAGCAGTCCTCTCGGACTAGCGGGGGGGCAACGGGAGCTGTTTTTT | CASSPLGLAGGQRELFF
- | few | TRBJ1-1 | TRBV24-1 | TGTGCCACCAGAGCTTCCGCTGGTCGTGAAGCTTTCTTT | CATRASAGREAFF
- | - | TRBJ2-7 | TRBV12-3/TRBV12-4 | TGTGCCAGCAGTGTCCGCACCACCTACGAGCAGTACTTC | CASSVRTTYEQYF
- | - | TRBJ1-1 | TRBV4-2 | TGTGCCAGCAGCCAAGATTGGAGGGCTGAAGCTTTCTTT | CASSQDWRAEAFF
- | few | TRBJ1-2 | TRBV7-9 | TGTGCCAGCAGCTTAGCGCGGGACACTTTTGGCTACACCTTC | CASSLARDTFGYTF
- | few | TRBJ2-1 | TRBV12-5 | TGTGCTAGTGCTAGCTCCTACAATGAGCAGTTCTTC | CASASSYNEQFF
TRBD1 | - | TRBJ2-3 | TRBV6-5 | TGTGCCAGCAGTTACCCGGACAGGGAGGAGGCAGATACGCAGTATTTT | CASSYPDREEADTQYF
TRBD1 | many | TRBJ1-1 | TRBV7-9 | TGTGCCAGCAGCCACAGACAGGGGAGTCCCTGGAACACTGAAGCTTTCTTT | CASSHRQGSPWNTEAFF
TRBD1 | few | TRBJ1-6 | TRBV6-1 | TGTGCCAGCAGTATTCGACAGGGCGGAGGCTCACCCCTCCACTTT | CASSIRQGGGSPLHF
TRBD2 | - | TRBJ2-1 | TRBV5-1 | TGCGCCAGCAGCCCGGGACTAGCGGGAAATTTGGAGCAGTTCTTC | CASSPGLAGNLEQFF
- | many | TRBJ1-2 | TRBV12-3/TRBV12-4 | TGTGCCAGCAGTTTAGGGGGCAGGGACTATGGCTACACCTTC | CASSLGGRDYGYTF
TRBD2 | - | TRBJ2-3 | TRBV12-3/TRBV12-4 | TGTGCCAGCGGAACCTGGACCGGACTAGCGTGGACAGATACGCAGTATTTT | CASGTWTGLAWTDTQYF
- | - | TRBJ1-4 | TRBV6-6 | TGTGCCAGCAGTTACTTATTCGAAGGAAAACTGTTTTTT | CASSYLFEGKLFF
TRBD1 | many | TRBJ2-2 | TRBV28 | TGTGCCAGCAGAACCGGGACAGTAAACACCGGGGAGCTGTTTTTT | CASRTGTVNTGELFF
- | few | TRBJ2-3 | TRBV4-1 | TGCGCCAGCAGCCAGACGGGACCGTTAAGCACAGATACGCAGTATTTT | CASSQTGPLSTDTQYF
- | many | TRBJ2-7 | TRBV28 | TGTGCCAGCAGCCCTTTAGGCAGGTACCACGAGCAGTACTTC | CASSPLGRYHEQYF
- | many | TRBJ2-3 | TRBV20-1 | TGCAGTGCTAGATCCGTGGGGCTGTTCAGCACAGATACGCAGTATTTT | CSARSVGLFSTDTQYF
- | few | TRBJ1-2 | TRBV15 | TGTGCCACCAGCGAGGCCGAGGCCTATGGCTACACCTTC | CATSEAEAYGYTF
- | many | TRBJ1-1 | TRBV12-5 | TGTGCTAGTGGTTTGGGGACGGGGAGTGGCACTGAAGCTTTCTTT | CASGLGTGSGTEAFF
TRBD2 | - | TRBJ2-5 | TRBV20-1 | TGCAGTATGACTAGCGGGAGATTTATGGAGACCCAGTACTTC | CSMTSGRFMETQYF
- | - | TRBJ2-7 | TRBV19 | TGTGCCAGTACCACCTCCCAGGGAGGCGAGCAGTACTTC | CASTTSQGGEQYF